The 19 T cell receptor beta chains below were found in one sample sequenced in a study of blood T cell repertoires in COVID-19. Measured with immunoSEQ multiplex PCR; TCRdb has only the in-frame clones, and not every one. The sample records some 490,000 clones, 70% to 90% being singletons. The source material was PBMCs or T cells enriched from blood (not recorded which). These receptors all come from a woman aged 55-70 years who had recovered from COVID-19.

This chain links TRBV12-3 or TRBV12-4 with TRBJ1-6; D perhaps matches TRBD1 (5 bases). Trimming shortened V by 2 bases and J by 8 bases, and 7 bases separated the two germline ends. The CDR3 contains 13 residues. The CDR3 is CASSLSRDSPLHF. DNA of the CDR3: TGTGCCAGCAGTTTATCCAGGGATTCACCCCTCCACTTT.

The V and J genes are TRBV29-1 and TRBJ2-7; TRBD2 aligns across 12 bases. V lost 8 bases, J lost 7 bases, and 9 bases stayed unmatched. Germline V gene lookup returns CDR1 SQVTM and CDR2 ANQGSEA. The CDR3 runs to 13 residues. In DNA form, the CDR3 reads TGCAGCACGACTAGCGGGGGCTCGGGTGAGCAGTACTTC. Amino acids: CSTTSGGSGEQYF.

The chain uses TRBV23-1 and TRBJ2-7; perhaps TRBD2 as D (6 bases). TRBV23-1 counts as an open reading frame of uncertain function. Trimming pared 5 bases from V and 3 bases from J, leaving 11 bases between. The CDR3 is 13 amino acids. The CDR3 region has the DNA TGCGCCAGCAGTGACGGGACTGACTACGAGCAGTACGTC. Translated: CASSDGTDYEQYV.

V is TRBV18 and J is TRBJ2-5; 7 positions agree with TRBD1. CDR3 length: 16 amino acids. J gave up 4 bases and V 6 bases, and 14 bases lay outside the gene matches. Germline V gene data show CDR1 as KGHSH and CDR2 as LQKENI. CDR3 nucleotides: TGTGCCAGCTCTCGAGACAGGGTCCCTTCACGAGAGACCCAGTACTTC. Translation: CASSRDRVPSRETQYF.

The chain joins TRBV12-3 or TRBV12-4 to TRBJ1-1; TRBD1 aligns across 7 bases. The CDR3 is 11 residues long. Unmatched junction bases numbered 2, after V lost 3 bases and J lost 10 bases. CDR3 nucleotides: TGTGCCAGCAGTTTCTGGGACAGAGCTTTCTTT. The encoded protein is CASSFWDRAFF.

This sequence joins TRBV10-3 and TRBJ1-2; 7 bases are shared with TRBD1. J was trimmed by 7 bases and V by 3 bases; bases with no gene match: 11. Per germline, CDR1 ENHRY and CDR2 SYGVKD. This CDR3 spans 15 amino acids. The chain's CDR3 is CAISERPTGHLGYTF. The CDR3, as DNA: TGTGCCATCAGTGAACGACCGACAGGGCATCTTGGCTACACCTTC.

The chain combines TRBV30 with TRBJ2-2, with D maybe TRBD2 (5 bases). Germline values: CDR1 GTSNPN, CDR2 SVGIG (reference sequence). V was pared by 2 bases and J by 6 bases, with 13 bases between. The CDR3 has 14 residues. DNA of the CDR3: TGTGCCTGGAGTTGGCGGGTTAGGGCCGGGGAGCTGTTTTTT. It encodes CAWSWRVRAGELFF.

The rearrangement links TRBV5-8 to TRBJ1-2, with D possibly being TRBD1 (5 bases). CDR1 and CDR2 from the germline V gene are SGHTS and YDEGEE. V lost 1 base to trimming and J lost 8 bases, with 12 bases between them. There are 13 residues in the CDR3. The CDR3 DNA follows: TGTGCCAGCAGCTTGAGGGCAGGGATAGGCTACACCTTC. Its translation: CASSLRAGIGYTF.

The chain combines TRBV3-1 (or the pseudogene TRBV3-2) with TRBJ1-1; D possibly corresponds to TRBD1 (5 bases). The CDR3 length is 14 residues. Trimming removed 3 bases from V and 5 bases from J, with 13 bases in between. Germline CDR1 reads LGHDT; CDR2 reads YNNKEL (reference sequence). Written as DNA, the CDR3 is TGTGCCAGCAGCCAGGGGGGAGGGGTAACTGAAGCTTTCTTT. This gives the protein CASSQGGGVTEAFF.

The rearrangement joins TRBV24-1 to TRBJ1-5; 7 bases agree with TRBD1. The V and J ends lost 4 bases and 6 bases, in that order; junction bases with no gene match: 5. CDR3 length: 14 residues. Germline loops: CDR1 KGHDR, CDR2 SFDVKD. CDR3 region: CATSEGTGVQPQHF. CDR3 nucleotide sequence: TGTGCCACCAGTGAAGGAACAGGGGTTCAGCCCCAGCATTTT.

The chain recombines TRBV28 with TRBJ2-1; 8 nucleotides line up with TRBD1. Germline V lookup: CDR1 MDHEN, CDR2 SYDVKM. The CDR3 spans 14 residues. V shed 7 bases and J 7 bases; nucleotides not matched to a gene: 9. CDR3 protein: CASTDRGLWNEQFF. CDR3 nucleotide sequence: TGTGCCAGCACCGACAGGGGCCTTTGGAATGAGCAGTTCTTC.

This clone was seen a single time. The chain recombines TRBV11-3 with TRBJ2-1; 7 nucleotides align to TRBD2. V lost 5 bases, J lost 5 bases, and 3 bases stayed unmatched. CDR1 and CDR2 (germline): SGHNT, YENEEA. The CDR3 spans 13 residues. The CDR3 DNA reads as TGTGCCAGCAGCGCCAGCGGGAACAATGAGCAGTTCTTC. It codes for CASSASGNNEQFF.

This sequence joins TRBV6-5 and TRBJ2-7, with D tentatively TRBD2 (7 bases). CDR3 length: 15 residues. The germline CDR1 and CDR2 sequences are MNHEY and SVGAGI. V lost 4 bases, J lost 2 bases, and 15 bases lay in between. In nucleotides, the CDR3 is TGTGCCAGCAGTTCAGGGAGGGGGGGGACCTACGAGCAGTACTTC. Protein sequence: CASSSGRGGTYEQYF.

V is TRBV14 and J is TRBJ1-3; D is unclear. The CDR3 has 15 amino acids. V lost 4 bases to trimming and J lost 4 bases, with 14 bases between them. Germline assignment: CDR1 SGHDN and CDR2 FVKESK. The CDR3 DNA sequence: TGTGCCAGCAGCCGAACCACAGTTACAGGAAACACCATATATTTT. This gives the protein CASSRTTVTGNTIYF.

The genes are TRBV4-1 and TRBJ2-2, with 8 bases aligning to TRBD2. CDR3 size: 15 residues. Per the germline V gene, CDR1 is MGHRA and CDR2 is YSYEKL. V shed 6 bases and J 4 bases; nucleotides not matched to a gene: 7. The CDR3, as DNA: TGCGCCAGCAGGGAAGGCGGGGGGATCACCGGGGAGCTGTTTTTT. This encodes CASREGGGITGELFF.

The chain is built from TRBV9 and TRBJ2-1; 7 nucleotides match TRBD1. The V gene's germline CDR1 is SGDLS and CDR2 YYNGEE. This CDR3 is built from 12 residues. V lost 2 bases, J lost 8 bases, and 1 base stayed unmatched. The CDR3 loop reads CASSVTGDEQFF. For the CDR3, the DNA is TGTGCCAGCAGCGTCACAGGGGATGAGCAGTTCTTC.

The chain joins TRBV5-8 to TRBJ1-2, with a possible D match to TRBD1 (5 bases). The CDR3 sequence is 15 residues long. Looked up from germline, CDR1 is SGHTS and CDR2 is YDEGEE. Between the trimmed V and J ends, which lost 3 bases and 3 bases, there was a span of 15 bases. CDR3 in DNA: TGTGCCAGCAGCTCGGAGGGCAGGGTGGACTATGGCTACACCTTC. Amino acids: CASSSEGRVDYGYTF.

The rearrangement uses TRBV7-8 and TRBJ2-7; 8 nucleotides agree with TRBD1. V was pared by 4 bases and J by 3 bases, with 8 bases of the junction left unmatched. Germline CDR1 reads SGHVS; CDR2 reads FQNEAQ. The CDR3 covers 15 residues. CDR3 nucleotide sequence: TGTGCCAGCAGCTGGACAGGGAAGGGATTCTACGAGCAGTACTTC. Encoded protein: CASSWTGKGFYEQYF.

The V gene is TRBV28, the J gene TRBJ1-2; 7 nucleotides line up with TRBD1. The CDR3 loop spans 16 amino acids. Trimming removed 5 bases from V and 8 bases from J; junction bases left unmatched: 17. Germline CDR1 and CDR2: MDHEN and SYDVKM. The CDR3 loop reads CASSPLGTVVADGYTF. The CDR3, as DNA: TGTGCCAGCAGTCCCCTCGGGACAGTGGTTGCGGACGGCTACACCTTC.